These T cell receptor beta chains were read from a single sample in a study of shared clonotypes between healthy human individuals. Measured with immunoSEQ multiplex PCR; TCRdb has only the in-frame clones, and not every one. Of about 1,800,000 clones in the sample, about 95% were seen once. Sequencing was done on a sample of naive CD8+ T cells sorted from blood. The source of these receptors is a young man in good health. CDR3s include the opening cysteine and the closing phenylalanine or tryptophan. The order of the fields is D gene, J gene, V gene, clone size, CDR3 DNA, CDR3 protein. D genes are given only for firm matches. For some rows the clone size is stated as once, few or many, or as a class when expanded; others skip it.

- TRBJ2-7 TRBV30 - TGTGCCGGGGATTTGGATTACGAGCAGTACTTC CAGDLDYEQYF
- TRBJ2-7 TRBV5-6 - TGTGCCAGCAGCTTGGACCGGGGGGCATCCTACGAGCAGTACTTC CASSLDRGASYEQYF
- TRBJ2-1 TRBV6-5 - TGTGCCAGCATGCTCGGACCTTCAAAGGGTGAGCAGTTCTTC CASMLGPSKGEQFF
- TRBJ1-1 TRBV16 - TGTGCCAGCGGGCCGGGGGGCCGGTCACTGAACACTGAAGCTTTCTTT CASGPGGRSLNTEAFF
- TRBJ2-1 TRBV6-1 once TGTGCCAGCAGTGAAATGAGGGGGAATGAGCAGTTCTTC CASSEMRGNEQFF
- TRBJ2-7 TRBV27 - TGTGCCAGCAGTTTAGACGGGGAGAGCTCCTACGAGCAGTACTTC CASSLDGESSYEQYF
- TRBJ1-1 TRBV7-9 - TGTGCCAGCAGCTTAAGTAGGGACACTGAAGCTTTCTTT CASSLSRDTEAFF
TRBD1 TRBJ2-1 TRBV28 - TGTGCCAGCAAACAGGGGGCGCCGATCAATGAGCAGTTCTTC CASKQGAPINEQFF
- TRBJ2-7 TRBV4-1 - TGCGCCAGCAGCCAACGGCTAAGACTCGAGCAGTACTTC CASSQRLRLEQYF
TRBD2 TRBJ2-1 TRBV7-6 - TGTGCCAGCAGCACCCTCGGGGGGGCCTACAATGAGCAGTTCTTC CASSTLGGAYNEQFF
- TRBJ2-7 TRBV5-1 - TGCGCCAGCAGCTTGGGCGAAAGCTACGAGCAGTACTTC CASSLGESYEQYF
- TRBJ2-7 TRBV30 - TGTGCCTGGAACCCCGACGGCCTTTCCGAGCAGTACTTC CAWNPDGLSEQYF
- TRBJ2-1 TRBV29-1 once TGCAGCGTTGGAGGTGGGATATTATTACTAAGCTCCTACAATGAGCAGTTCTTC CSVGGGILLLSSYNEQFF
- TRBJ1-1 TRBV4-1 - TGCGCCAGCAGCCAAGATTGGGGGAGGGACACTGAAGCTTTCTTT CASSQDWGRDTEAFF
- TRBJ1-2 TRBV6-1 - TGTGCCAGCACCGAAGCTCACAGGACAGCCCCTAACTATGGCTACACCTTC CASTEAHRTAPNYGYTF
- TRBJ1-6 TRBV27 - TGTGCCAGCAGTTTACTTCCCATCGCGGCAGGCACAAAAAATTCACCCCTCCACTTT CASSLLPIAAGTKNSPLHF
- TRBJ2-3 TRBV27 - TGTGCCAGCAGTTTATCCCTCACAGATACGCAGTATTTT CASSLSLTDTQYF
TRBD1 TRBJ2-7 TRBV11-2 - TGTGCCAGCAGCTCAGGACAGGAATACGAGCAGTACTTC CASSSGQEYEQYF
- TRBJ1-1 TRBV9 few TGTGCCAGCAGCGTAGGAGGGTTAACTGAAGCTTTCTTT CASSVGGLTEAFF
- TRBJ1-1 TRBV7-9 - TGTGCCAGCAACCCCACGGGCGGCACTGAAGCTTTCTTT CASNPTGGTEAFF
TRBD1 TRBJ1-2 TRBV4-1 - TGCGCCAGCAGCCAAGGCGGGACAGGGGTGTACTATGGCTACACCTTC CASSQGGTGVYYGYTF
- TRBJ2-7 TRBV19 - TGTGCCAGTGCTACCGGGACCGGCCCCTACGAGCAGTACTTC CASATGTGPYEQYF
- TRBJ2-3 TRBV5-1 - TGCGCCAGCAGACCCGACAGCACAGATACGCAGTATTTT CASRPDSTDTQYF
TRBD2 TRBJ2-7 TRBV30 - TGTGCCGGCGGGGGACTTTCCGAGCAGTACTTC CAGGGLSEQYF
- TRBJ2-1 TRBV29-1 - TGCAGCGTTGAAGGTGGGGGGCGCTCCTACAATGAGCAGTTCTTC CSVEGGGRSYNEQFF
TRBD2 TRBJ2-1 TRBV29-1 - TGCAGCGTTGGAGCGGGAGGGTACAATGAGCAGTTCTTC CSVGAGGYNEQFF
- TRBJ2-2 TRBV4-1 once TGCGCCAGCAGCCAAAAGTTGGGGGCGACCGGGGAGCTGTTTTTT CASSQKLGATGELFF
- TRBJ2-7 TRBV11-2 - TGTGCCAGCAGCTCGGGGCCGCGGGAGCAGTACTTC CASSSGPREQYF
- TRBJ2-3 TRBV30 - TGTGCCTGGAGTGATCAGGGCCCGCCTGATACGCAGTATTTT CAWSDQGPPDTQYF
- TRBJ1-1 TRBV4-1 - TGCGCCAGCAGCCAAGATCCCGGGGAAACTGAAGCTTTCTTT CASSQDPGETEAFF
TRBD1 TRBJ1-3 TRBV9 - TGTGCCAGCAGCCCCGACAGGGAAGACGCGGCAGGAAACACCATATATTTT CASSPDREDAAGNTIYF
TRBD2 TRBJ2-1 TRBV7-3 - TGTGCCAGCAGCCAACCTCTAGCGGGGGGGCCTGGTGAGCAGTTCTTC CASSQPLAGGPGEQFF